Listed below are T cell receptor beta chains from one sample, sequenced in a study of technical replicates of blood from a few donors. Profiled with immunoSEQ multiplex PCR; TCRdb holds only in-frame clones, not every one. The table includes 45,000 to 60,000 clones, 70% to 90% detected once. The sequencing input was PBMCs. Every receptor here comes from a human donor in good health. Some clones in this sample may be carry-over from other donors' samples. CDR3s include the opening cysteine and the closing phenylalanine or tryptophan. D genes are given only for firm matches. Only some rows state a clone size, as once, few, many or a class for expanded clones.

D gene: -
J gene: TRBJ1-6
V gene: TRBV5-6
clone size: -
CDR3 DNA: TGTGCCAGCACCGGAAGGGGGTGGAATTCACCCCTCCACTTT
CDR3 protein: CASTGRGWNSPLHF

D gene: -
J gene: TRBJ1-6
V gene: TRBV2
clone size: -
CDR3 DNA: TGTGCCAGCAGTGAGCGGACCTATAATTCACCCCTCCACTTT
CDR3 protein: CASSERTYNSPLHF

D gene: -
J gene: TRBJ1-3
V gene: TRBV4-2
clone size: -
CDR3 DNA: TGTGCCAGCAGCCAAGACATTGACAGTGGAAACACCATATATTTT
CDR3 protein: CASSQDIDSGNTIYF

D gene: TRBD1
J gene: TRBJ1-1
V gene: TRBV15
clone size: -
CDR3 DNA: TGTGCCACCAGCAGAGGTCAGGGGGTCTCTGAAGCTTTCTTT
CDR3 protein: CATSRGQGVSEAFF

D gene: -
J gene: TRBJ2-2
V gene: TRBV4-2
clone size: -
CDR3 DNA: TGTGCCAGCAGCCAAGGTTTTAGCGACGGCGGCGGGGAGCTGTTTTTT
CDR3 protein: CASSQGFSDGGGELFF

D gene: -
J gene: TRBJ1-1
V gene: TRBV9
clone size: once
CDR3 DNA: TGTGCCAGCAGCACGGACTGGAACACTGAAGCTTTCTTT
CDR3 protein: CASSTDWNTEAFF

D gene: -
J gene: TRBJ2-3
V gene: TRBV19
clone size: -
CDR3 DNA: TGTGCCAGTAGCAAGGGGCCGGTCGTGCATACGCAGTATTTT
CDR3 protein: CASSKGPVVHTQYF

D gene: TRBD2
J gene: TRBJ2-1
V gene: TRBV4-1
clone size: -
CDR3 DNA: TGCGCCAGCAGCCAAGTCGATATGGGACTAGCCAACAATGAGCAGTTCTTC
CDR3 protein: CASSQVDMGLANNEQFF

D gene: TRBD1
J gene: TRBJ1-1
V gene: TRBV10-3
clone size: once
CDR3 DNA: TGTGCCATCAGCAAGACAGGGATCGGAACTGAAGCTTTCTTT
CDR3 protein: CAISKTGIGTEAFF

D gene: -
J gene: TRBJ1-1
V gene: TRBV18
clone size: -
CDR3 DNA: TGTGCCAGCTCACCAACGGGGTCGGGGACTGAAGCTTTCTTT
CDR3 protein: CASSPTGSGTEAFF

D gene: -
J gene: TRBJ2-1
V gene: TRBV7-3
clone size: -
CDR3 DNA: TGTGCCAGCAGCTTAAGTCCTACCAACAATGAGCAGTTCTTC
CDR3 protein: CASSLSPTNNEQFF

D gene: -
J gene: TRBJ1-6
V gene: TRBV21-1
clone size: many
CDR3 DNA: TGTGCCAGCAGCAAAGTGGCCGACAGGGCCTTATACTCCTATAATTCACCCCTCCACTTT
CDR3 protein: CASSKVADRALYSYNSPLHF

D gene: -
J gene: TRBJ1-3
V gene: TRBV2
clone size: -
CDR3 DNA: TGTGCCAGCAGTGCCCAGGGGCGAGGAAACACCATATATTTT
CDR3 protein: CASSAQGRGNTIYF

D gene: TRBD1
J gene: TRBJ1-2
V gene: TRBV6-5
clone size: -
CDR3 DNA: TGTGCCAGCAGTTCGAAGGGGGCGATTAATGGCTACACCTTC
CDR3 protein: CASSSKGAINGYTF

D gene: TRBD1
J gene: TRBJ1-2
V gene: TRBV9
clone size: -
CDR3 DNA: TGTGCCAGCAGCGCAAGCCGGGACAGGAACTATGGCTACACCTTC
CDR3 protein: CASSASRDRNYGYTF

D gene: TRBD2
J gene: TRBJ2-1
V gene: TRBV6-4
clone size: -
CDR3 DNA: TGTGCCAGCAGTGAAAGAGGGACTAGCGGGGGGGCTGATGAGCAGTTCTTC
CDR3 protein: CASSERGTSGGADEQFF

D gene: TRBD1
J gene: TRBJ2-7
V gene: TRBV9
clone size: -
CDR3 DNA: TGTGCCAGCAGCGTTGTGCCCCAGGGGGCCTCCGAGCAGTACTTC
CDR3 protein: CASSVVPQGASEQYF

D gene: -
J gene: TRBJ2-1
V gene: TRBV18
clone size: -
CDR3 DNA: TGTGCCAGCTCACTTTCTCTAGAGGGTTGGCCGTTCTTC
CDR3 protein: CASSLSLEGWPFF

D gene: -
J gene: TRBJ1-1
V gene: TRBV13
clone size: -
CDR3 DNA: TGTGCCAGCAGCTTCGTCGGGACTGAAGCTTTCTTT
CDR3 protein: CASSFVGTEAFF

D gene: TRBD1
J gene: TRBJ2-7
V gene: TRBV9
clone size: -
CDR3 DNA: TGTGCCAGCAGCGTAGAGGACAGGCCCTACTACGAGCAGTACTTC
CDR3 protein: CASSVEDRPYYEQYF

D gene: TRBD1
J gene: TRBJ2-7
V gene: TRBV2
clone size: -
CDR3 DNA: TGTGCCAGCAGACGGGACAGTGGGGAGGAGCAGTACTTC
CDR3 protein: CASRRDSGEEQYF

D gene: TRBD1
J gene: TRBJ2-7
V gene: TRBV2
clone size: -
CDR3 DNA: TGTGCCAGCAGGGGGACAGCCTACGAGCAGTACTTC
CDR3 protein: CASRGTAYEQYF

D gene: -
J gene: TRBJ2-7
V gene: TRBV15
clone size: -
CDR3 DNA: TGTGCCACCAGCAGAGATTCTAGCCGAGAGCAGTACTTC
CDR3 protein: CATSRDSSREQYF

D gene: TRBD1
J gene: TRBJ1-1
V gene: TRBV25-1
clone size: -
CDR3 DNA: TGTGCCAGCAGACCCCCTCGGACAGGGGTCGCTGAAGCTTTCTTT
CDR3 protein: CASRPPRTGVAEAFF

D gene: TRBD1
J gene: TRBJ1-1
V gene: TRBV6-5
clone size: -
CDR3 DNA: TGTGCCAGCAGTCGACAGGGGATGAACACTGAAGCTTTCTTT
CDR3 protein: CASSRQGMNTEAFF

D gene: -
J gene: TRBJ2-7
V gene: TRBV7-2
clone size: -
CDR3 DNA: TGTGCCAGCAGCTTAGTATATGGGGCTTACTACGAGCAGTACTTC
CDR3 protein: CASSLVYGAYYEQYF

D gene: TRBD2
J gene: TRBJ2-3
V gene: TRBV4-3
clone size: -
CDR3 DNA: TGCGCCAGCAGCCAAGATCTAGCGGAGGATACGCAGTATTTT
CDR3 protein: CASSQDLAEDTQYF

D gene: TRBD2
J gene: TRBJ2-5
V gene: TRBV5-1
clone size: -
CDR3 DNA: TGCGCCAGCAGCTCGGGACTAGCGGCGAGTCAAGAGACCCAGTACTTC
CDR3 protein: CASSSGLAASQETQYF

D gene: -
J gene: TRBJ1-1
V gene: TRBV6-5
clone size: -
CDR3 DNA: TGTGCCAGCAGCAACCAGGGTCTGGGGACTGAAGCTTTCTTT
CDR3 protein: CASSNQGLGTEAFF

D gene: TRBD2
J gene: TRBJ2-1
V gene: TRBV4-1
clone size: -
CDR3 DNA: TGCGCCAGCAGCCAAGCCGAGCGTACTAGCGGGAACAATGAGCAGTTCTTC
CDR3 protein: CASSQAERTSGNNEQFF

D gene: -
J gene: TRBJ1-2
V gene: TRBV9
clone size: -
CDR3 DNA: TGTGCCAGCAGCCCTGCCCGGGCTAACTATGGCTACACCTTC
CDR3 protein: CASSPARANYGYTF

D gene: TRBD2
J gene: TRBJ2-3
V gene: TRBV9
clone size: once
CDR3 DNA: TGTGCCAGCAGCACGACTAGCGGCTCTAGCACAGATACGCAGTATTTT
CDR3 protein: CASSTTSGSSTDTQYF

D gene: -
J gene: TRBJ1-1
V gene: TRBV6-7
clone size: -
CDR3 DNA: TGTGCCAGCAGTAAAACGGACAGTCGGATGAACACTGAAGCTTTCTTT
CDR3 protein: CASSKTDSRMNTEAFF

D gene: -
J gene: TRBJ1-1
V gene: TRBV7-9
clone size: few
CDR3 DNA: TGTGCCAGCATAGTCGATCCTCCATCTGAAGCTTTCTTT
CDR3 protein: CASIVDPPSEAFF

D gene: -
J gene: TRBJ2-3
V gene: TRBV9
clone size: -
CDR3 DNA: TGTGCCAGCAGCCCAAGCCCCACAGATACGCAGTATTTT
CDR3 protein: CASSPSPTDTQYF

D gene: TRBD2
J gene: TRBJ2-1
V gene: TRBV7-3
clone size: few
CDR3 DNA: TGTGCCAGCAGCCCTACTAGCGGGGGGGCCCCTGAGCAGTTCTTC
CDR3 protein: CASSPTSGGAPEQFF

D gene: -
J gene: TRBJ1-2
V gene: TRBV13
clone size: -
CDR3 DNA: TGTGCCAGCAGCTTAGGGGCGGGGGGCTACACCTTC
CDR3 protein: CASSLGAGGYTF

D gene: -
J gene: TRBJ2-5
V gene: TRBV29-1
clone size: -
CDR3 DNA: TGCAGCGTTGAATTTCTTGAGACCCAGTACTTC
CDR3 protein: CSVEFLETQYF